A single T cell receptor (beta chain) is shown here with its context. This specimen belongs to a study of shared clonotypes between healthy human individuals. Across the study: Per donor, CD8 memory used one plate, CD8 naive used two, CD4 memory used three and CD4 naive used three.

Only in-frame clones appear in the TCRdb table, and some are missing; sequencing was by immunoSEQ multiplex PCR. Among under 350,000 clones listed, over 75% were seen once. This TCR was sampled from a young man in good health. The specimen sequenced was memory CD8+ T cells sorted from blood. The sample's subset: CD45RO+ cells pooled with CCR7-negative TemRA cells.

CDR3 coding DNA: TGTGCCAGCAGCGGAGGACAGGGGGTCAATCAGCCCCAGCATTTT. This gives the protein CASSGGQGVNQPQHF. This chain connects TRBV9 to TRBJ1-5, with 10 bases identical to TRBD1. With V trimmed by 3 bases and J by 3 bases, 3 bases remained unmatched. Germline V CDR1 and CDR2: SGDLS, YYNGEE. The CDR3 is made up of 15 amino acids.